Listed here is a single T cell receptor (beta chain). Its antigen is currently not known. Base qualities are not recorded, but no much larger clone differs from it by a single base. The receptor library was made with the immunoSEQ multiplex PCR assay. TCRdb mirrors the immuneACCESS table, restricted to in-frame sequences. Some clones are absent from its copies; in checked studies, under half trace to an unresolved V gene, and the reason for the others is unknown. The sample table records 45,000 to 55,000 clones; around 92% of these occur just once. The ten largest make up approximately 0.15% of the sample. The data were taken from a study of T cell changes during pregnancy in multiple sclerosis (dated by TCRdb to about 2019). Background for the entire study: The study examined how the T cell repertoire changed over the course of pregnancy in women with multiple sclerosis.

V and J are trimmed by 10 bases and 2 bases, and the gene matches miss 5 bases of the junction. The germline V gene gives CDR1 as MDHEN and CDR2 as SYDVKM. The cysteine opens and the phenylalanine closes a CDR3 of 13 amino acids. Of the read, only the CDR3 DNA is kept; its 39 bases are in frame from base 1. The V gene is TRBV28 and the J gene is TRBJ2-1; 7 middle bases align to TRBD1. The sequence was collected from a female donor in good health, enrolled as a control in a pregnancy study. The sequenced sample was CD4+ T cells from peripheral blood mononuclear cells, obtained after pregnancy. The CDR3 protein: CAIRQGTYNEQFF. In nucleotides, the sequence is TGTGCCATCCGACAGGGAACCTACAATGAGCAGTTCTTC.